This T cell receptor beta chain was obtained from a study of blood T cell repertoires in COVID-19. Study overall: In each case, the material was cDNA or gDNA derived from T cells, B-cell-depleted T cells, or PBMCs.

Per the original data handling: Reference gene primer amplification in the assay estimated nucleated cell counts. Assay used: immunoSEQ multiplex PCR; TCRdb lists only in-frame clones, some missing. V, J and clone size were drawn from that table, and D and trimming were deduced from the DNA. The table has fewer than 350,000 clones, about 89% seen once. The V end was cut by 2 bases, the J end by 5 bases, with 15 bases between. Germline V gene lookup returns CDR1 LNHDA and CDR2 SQIVND (reference sequence). This CDR3 is built from 15 residues. Recovery among Cohort 3 donors was established by two negative PCRs, clearance, or symptom resolution.

The source of this sequence is a middle-aged woman who had recovered from COVID-19. The chain uses TRBV19 and TRBJ1-1, with D maybe TRBD1 (5 bases). Input material: PBMCs or T cells enriched from blood (not recorded which). As DNA, the CDR3 is TGTGCCAGTAGTATACGGGGGGTCCGGCGGACTGAAGCTTTCTTT. Translated, it gives CASSIRGVRRTEAFF.